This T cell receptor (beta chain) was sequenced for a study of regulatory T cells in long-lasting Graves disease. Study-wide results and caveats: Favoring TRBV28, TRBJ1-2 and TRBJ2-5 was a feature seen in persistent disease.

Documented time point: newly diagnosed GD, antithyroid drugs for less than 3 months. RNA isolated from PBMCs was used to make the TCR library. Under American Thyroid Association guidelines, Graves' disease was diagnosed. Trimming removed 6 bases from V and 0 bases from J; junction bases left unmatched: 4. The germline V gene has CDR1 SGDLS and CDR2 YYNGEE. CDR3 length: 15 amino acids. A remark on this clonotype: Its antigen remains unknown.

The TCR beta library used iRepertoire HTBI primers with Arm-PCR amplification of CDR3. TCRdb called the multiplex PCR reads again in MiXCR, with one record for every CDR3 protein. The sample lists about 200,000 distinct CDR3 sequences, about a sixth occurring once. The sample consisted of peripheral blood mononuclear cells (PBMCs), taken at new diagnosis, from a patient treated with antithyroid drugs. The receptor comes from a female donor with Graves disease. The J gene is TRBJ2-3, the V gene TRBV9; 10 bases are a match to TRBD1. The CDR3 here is CASNRQGASTDTQYF. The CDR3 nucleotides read TGTGCCAGCAACCGACAGGGGGCCAGCACAGATACGCAGTATTTT.